This TCR beta chain originates from a study of cytomegalovirus exposure and HLA in healthy donors. Study-level findings and limits: High specificity and sensitivity for cytomegalovirus status were reported for the classifier. Most subjects' HLA-A and HLA-B alleles were reportedly predicted from TCR beta sequences. An analysis was carried out at a later point. It showed that HLA-associated TCR beta chains were more clonally expanded than equally common non-associated chains. CMV serostatus alone was available as immune exposure information.

Use of 60 Vbeta and 13 Jbeta primers characterized the PCR. Libraries were prepared by immunoSEQ multiplex PCR; TCRdb keeps only in-frame clonotypes and omits some of them. The sample includes about 150,000 clones, over 80% of them seen just once. After removal of 5 bases from V and 5 bases from J, the junction contained 3 bases not matched to a gene. Germline V gives CDR1 LNHDA, CDR2 SQIVND (reference sequence). The CDR3 consists of 13 residues. Points on this clone: The antigen remains unidentified.

The material sequenced was PBMCs. The receptor's source is a woman aged 18-30 years in good health and CMV-seronegative. This chain joins TRBV19 and TRBJ1-5, with 7 bases matching TRBD1. CDR3 bases: TGTGCCAGTAGTGAGACAGGGCATCAGCCCCAGCATTTT. Translating it yields CASSETGHQPQHF.